This TCR beta chain is drawn from a study of OX40 agonist ivuxolimab in advanced cancers. About the full investigation: The costimulatory receptor OX40 (CD134) was targeted by ivuxolimab, a fully human IgG2 agonistic monoclonal antibody. Intravenous ivuxolimab was administered to patients every 2 weeks at six dose levels: 0.01, 0.1, 0.3, 1.5, 3 and 10 mg/kg. Of the 50 or so patients in dose escalation, 19 had hepatocellular carcinoma, some 15 had melanoma, 9 had renal cell carcinoma and 9 had head and neck cancer. The dose-escalation cohort was 82.7% male with a mean age of approximately 59 years, ranging from roughly 20 to 80. Prior anti-PD-1, anti-PD-L1 or anti-CTLA-4 therapy was permitted, and less than 45% of dose-escalation patients had received checkpoint inhibitors. Partial responses occurred in three dose-escalation patients, of whom one had hepatocellular carcinoma and two had cutaneous melanoma. The point of sequencing TCRbeta in the periphery was to test whether ivuxolimab changed TCR sequence diversity and drove clonal T-cell expansion. The monotherapy dose-escalation portion (N of about 50 patients) of the phase I ivuxolimab trial is reported in the paper. Beyond this particular receptor, the publication reports: At doses of 0.1 to 3.0 mg/kg, clonal expansion of both CD4+ and CD8+ blood T cells was observed from baseline to week 6. On average, CD8+ T cells showed more expanded clones than CD4+ T cells after ivuxolimab. The antigen specificity of the peripheral T cells that underwent clonal expansion was not determined. Partial responders in the 0.1-3.0 mg/kg groups had among the lowest normalized peripheral clonal expansion, especially among CD8+ T cells. Low levels of normalized T-cell clonal expansion were also shown by some nonresponding patients.

The trial excluded patients who had a history of autoimmune disease or were on systemic immunosuppression. Peripheral blood for TCR sequencing was collected from all dose cohorts at baseline, on cycle 4 day 1, and on cycle 7 day 1. The samples were drawn from a first-in-human, open-label, multicenter phase I dose-escalation trial of ivuxolimab. Adults with locally advanced or metastatic melanoma, renal cell carcinoma, hepatocellular carcinoma or head and neck squamous cell carcinoma were enrolled in the trial. Before TCR sequencing, CD4+ T cells and CD8+ T cells were sorted from peripheral blood as separate populations. The CDR3 spans 12 residues, from the cysteine through the phenylalanine. The DNA shown is the 36-base CDR3, in frame from base 1. Looking up the germline V gene yields CDR1 SGDLS and CDR2 YYNGEE. V loses 5 bases, J loses 7 bases, and the germline ends lie 13 bases apart. Notes on this clone: The antigen it binds to is not known. No base quality information exists; no much larger clone differs at one position.

Genomic DNA was isolated from the sorted cells so that the TCRbeta CDR3 region could be sequenced. The immunoSEQ Assay was used to sequence the TCRbeta CDR3 regions. Entries here come from immuneACCESS through TCRdb and include only in-frame sequences with V and J called. Some clones fail to appear in such tables; in the studies checked, an unresolved V gene covers under half of the shortfall, and the cause of the remainder is unknown. In this sample the table shows approximately 46,000 clones, approximately 86% of which occur a single time. Approximately 11% of the sample rests with the top ten. Recombination joined TRBV9 with TRBJ2-7; the D gene is unclear. This TCR came from an adult with an advanced solid tumor such as melanoma, head and neck, liver or kidney cancer. This specimen was CD4+ or CD8+ T cells sorted from blood, taken in a trial of the OX40 agonist ivuxolimab. The DNA reads as follows: TGTGCCAGCAGTCCCAGCTTGGGGGAGCAGTACTTC. The translation is CASSPSLGEQYF.